Given below is one T cell receptor (beta chain) in context. The antigen it recognizes is unknown. Base qualities are missing; no much larger clone stands one base away. Library preparation was by 5' RACE. Sequencing was carried out with a NextSeq 500. In the TCR library protocol, a unique molecular identifier was attached to each TCR cDNA molecule so that PCR and sequencing errors could be corrected. Regarding the original processing steps: TCR identification, UMI-based error correction and CDR3 extraction were all carried out with Decombinator tools. TCRs above a frequency of 2 per 1,000, corresponding to the top 1% of the tumor frequency distribution, were defined as expanded. Rényi diversity was computed with the R vegan package after subsampling each repertoire 100 times to 5,000 TCRs. CDR3 similarity networks were built from amino acid triplet string-kernel similarity, with CDR3s being connected when pairwise similarity was above 0.82. TCRdb applied fastp at Q25 and MiXCR to the public reads, then kept only in-frame beta chains. One record per CDR3 amino acid sequence lists the most common genes and DNA. These V and J calls rely on TCRdb rather than the paper's analysis. The sample contains tens of thousands of distinct CDR3 sequences, around 13% of them found a single time. About 60% of the sample rests with the top ten.

This sample stems from a study of spatial heterogeneity in lung cancer (dated by TCRdb to between 2018 and 2021). Background for the entire study: Beta-chain transcripts were consistently detected in greater numbers than alpha-chain transcripts, which likely reflects a higher abundance of beta-chain transcripts. Nonsynonymous mutation counts, determined by whole-exome sequencing of tumor tissue, were related to features of the TCR repertoire. TCR alpha and beta repertoires were quantitatively compared across multiple tumor regions, matched nontumor lung and blood in non-small cell lung cancer. In the raw uncorrected reads, each unique combination of TCR and UMI appeared more than ten times on average. At surgery, over 200 tumor regions, around 65 matched nontumor lung samples and about 56 PBMC samples were TCR-sequenced for both alpha and beta chains. Points the paper makes about the study in general: Ubiquitous expanded tumor TCRs showed up in blood more often at tumor resection than at routine follow-up. Confirming at a functional level the hypothesis that regional TCRs recognize regional mutations was considered to require additional single-cell paired TCR alpha and beta sequencing.

This specimen's time point label, interpreted: sample taken at primary tumor resection. TCR sequencing used whole RNA extracted from tumor and nontumor lung tissue, or from cryopreserved PBMC samples, without cell sorting. The donors were about 71 patients from the lung TRACERx cohort who had early-stage, untreated non-small cell lung cancer. Only patients for whom sufficient RNA was available from at least two tumor regions were selected for TCR sequencing. The clonotype comes from a male donor with early-stage non-small cell lung cancer. The sequences come from PBMCs, collected at surgery.

The CDR3 corresponds to CASSPRDSRYEQYF. Here is the DNA: TGTGCCAGCAGTCCCAGAGACTCTCGCTACGAGCAGTACTTC. Here the chain combines TRBV27 and TRBJ2-7, with no D gene named confidently. Reading from cysteine to phenylalanine, the CDR3 counts 14 amino acids. The read is trimmed to its CDR3 DNA, 42 bases read in frame from base 1. Looking up the germline V gene (reference sequence) yields CDR1 MNHEY and CDR2 SMNVEV. Trimming removed 5 bases from V and 3 bases from J, leaving 14 bases between the germline ends.